This note documents a single T cell receptor beta chain sequence. Its antigen remains unknown. The germline V gene encodes CDR1 MNHNY and CDR2 SVGAGI (reference sequence). V was trimmed by 2 bases and J by 8 bases, leaving 18 bases between them. The CDR3 extends over 16 amino acids. The record originates from a study of neoadjuvant nivolumab and ipilimumab in lung cancer. Points from the study as a whole: From pretherapy to surgery, tumor richness and clonality rose with dual therapy. Resected tumors had greater TCR richness and clonality than uninvolved lung.

Profiled with immunoSEQ multiplex PCR; TCRdb holds only in-frame clones, not every one. In the table there are 30,000 to 35,000 clones, approximately 90% of which are singletons. The chain uses TRBV6-6 and TRBJ2-2; TRBD1 is a possible D gene (7 bases). The TCR originated in an adult with non-small cell lung cancer. This specimen consisted of peripheral blood, obtained after neoadjuvant nivolumab, alone or with ipilimumab, at or shortly before surgery. The CDR3 loop is CASSYVRQGGGGELFF. For the CDR3, the DNA is TGTGCCAGCAGTTACGTTCGCCAGGGGGGAGGAGGGGAGCTGTTTTTT.